This paragraph covers one T cell receptor beta chain sequence. Using immunoSEQ multiplex PCR, the repertoire was profiled, and TCRdb retains in-frame clones only, with some absent. The table has about 210,000 clones, 80% to 90% seen once. Self-reported history from a screening survey and questionnaire set each donor's cohort. A case of COVID-19 had been met by exposed participants within 2 weeks before study entry. This sample is drawn from a study of blood T cell repertoires in COVID-19. Study information: Sample material is recorded as cDNA or gDNA derived from T cells, B-cell-depleted T cells, or PBMCs.

Material: PBMCs or T cells enriched from blood (not recorded which). The source of this sequence is a woman in her twenties or thirties who had been exposed to COVID-19.

CDR3 sequence (DNA): TGTGCCAGCAGCTTAGAATCGGGATCCTACGAGCAGTACTTC. Translated: CASSLESGSYEQYF. V usage is TRBV11-3 and J usage is TRBJ2-7, with D possibly TRBD2 on 5 matching bases. With 0 bases removed from V and 1 base from J, the gap between germline ends came to 7 bases. CDR1 and CDR2 (germline): SGHNT, YENEEA. This CDR3 region has 14 residues.